One and the same sample provided the 12 T cell receptor beta chains below, sequenced in a study of identical twins. TCRdb reprocessed the 5' RACE reads via MiXCR and lists one record per CDR3 protein. The table has 600,000 to 700,000 distinct CDR3 sequences, 21% seen once. These same data were also listed under a study on T cells expressing NK-cell markers.

Sequencing input: PBMCs. The receptors here all came from a woman under 30 in good health.

This clonotype has at least ten counts. The rearrangement uses TRBV7-9 and TRBJ1-1; D unresolved. This CDR3 has 12 amino acids. The germline V gene has CDR1 SEHNR and CDR2 FQNEAQ (reference sequence). V was shortened by 3 bases and J by 10 bases, with 12 bases between the two germline ends. The CDR3 DNA sequence: TGTGCCAGCAGCTTGGAGCTCTCTGGAGCTTTCTTT. The encoded protein is CASSLELSGAFF.

V and J are TRBV6-1 and TRBJ1-3; D remains ambiguous. From germline, CDR1 is MNHNS and CDR2 SASEGT. The CDR3 sequence is 19 residues long. Trimming removed 5 bases from V and 4 bases from J, with 27 bases in between. CDR3 amino acids: CASSTVRATVHRKGNTIYF. CDR3 nucleotide sequence: TGTGCCAGCAGTACAGTCCGGGCCACAGTTCATCGGAAAGGAAACACCATATATTTT.

The V call is TRBV20-1, the J call TRBJ2-3; TRBD2 agrees at 7 bases. The CDR3 sequence is 14 residues long. Germline assignment: CDR1 DFQATT and CDR2 SNEGSKA (reference sequence). V dropped 5 bases and J dropped 1; count of bases not matched to a gene: 6. The CDR3 loop reads CSAGQGGRTDTQYF. The CDR3 DNA reads TGCAGTGCTGGGCAGGGAGGGCGCACAGATACGCAGTATTTT.

The chain has TRBV7-8 and TRBJ2-1; the D is unclear. This CDR3 has 14 amino acids. Per germline, CDR1 SGHVS and CDR2 FQNEAQ. Trimming left V 0 bases short and J 3 bases short, with 6 bases between. The CDR3 sequence is CASSLANRYNEQFF. CDR3 sequence (DNA): TGTGCCAGCAGCTTAGCGAATCGCTACAATGAGCAGTTCTTC.

A few counts support this clonotype. The chain combines TRBV29-1 with TRBJ2-1; D is unresolved. The CDR3 covers 13 residues. The V end lost 8 bases, the J end lost 6 bases, and 17 bases lay between the germline ends. From germline, CDR1 is SQVTM and CDR2 ANQGSEA. The CDR3 DNA reads TGCAGCCTTCTTGGGCAGCAAGGCAATGAGCAGTTCTTC. The encoded protein is CSLLGQQGNEQFF.

The chain couples TRBV27 to TRBJ2-2, with D perhaps TRBD2 (6 bases). The length of the CDR3 is 15 residues. CDR1 is MNHEY, CDR2 SMNVEV, per germline (reference sequence). Trimming took 4 bases from V and 5 from J, leaving 14 bases between them. The CDR3 loop is CASSWRGGTTGELFF. CDR3 bases: TGTGCCAGCAGTTGGCGGGGTGGGACGACCGGGGAGCTGTTTTTT.

This clonotype was counted at least ten times. The chain joins TRBV27 to TRBJ2-5, with a possible D match to TRBD2 (6 bases). The CDR3 covers 13 residues. Trimming took 5 bases from V and 3 from J, leaving 10 bases between them. CDR1 MNHEY and CDR2 SMNVEV come from the germline V gene (reference sequence). CDR3 residues: CASSAGTEETQYF. In DNA form, the CDR3 reads TGTGCCAGCAGTGCCGGGACTGAAGAGACCCAGTACTTC.

The chain links TRBV7-6 to TRBJ2-7; D is tentatively TRBD1 or TRBD2 (5 bases each). The V end lost 5 bases, the J end lost 5 bases, and 13 bases lay between the germline ends. This CDR3 spans 13 amino acids. The germline V gene has CDR1 SGHVS and CDR2 FNYEAQ. CDR3 region: CASSQSWGNEQYF. DNA of the CDR3: TGTGCCAGCAGCCAAAGCTGGGGGAACGAGCAGTACTTC. The variable domain in full, with the rest retrieved from reference TRBV7-6 and TRBJ2-7, is GAGVSQSPRYKVTKRGQDVALRCDPISGHVSLYWYRQALGQGPEFLTYFNYEAQQDKSGLPNDRFSAERPEGSISTLTIQRTEQRDSAMYRCASSQSWGNEQYFGPGTRLTVT.

The V gene is TRBV20-1, the J gene TRBJ2-1, with 8 bases fitting TRBD2. The V gene end was trimmed by 6 bases and the J gene end by 9 bases; junction bases not matched to a gene: 13. The CDR3 is 14 amino acids. Per germline, CDR1 DFQATT and CDR2 SNEGSKA (reference sequence). This chain's CDR3 is CSAVRLATSGEQFF. DNA of the CDR3: TGCAGTGCCGTCAGACTAGCGACATCCGGTGAGCAGTTCTTC.

A few counts support this clonotype. The J gene is TRBJ1-2, the V gene TRBV2; no definite D call. Germline assignment: CDR1 SNHLY and CDR2 FYNNEI. The CDR3 has 12 residues. V lost 7 bases and J lost 7, with 13 bases in between. Here the CDR3 reads CASTSTRSGYTF. The CDR3 nucleotides are TGTGCCAGCACCTCGACTAGGTCTGGCTACACCTTC.

The sample holds a few counts of this clonotype. CDR3 protein: CSAIHGSSGANVLTF. CDR3 DNA: TGCAGTGCTATCCATGGAAGCTCTGGGGCCAACGTCCTGACTTTC. This chain links TRBV20-1 with TRBJ2-6; no firm D call. The V end lost 4 bases, the J end lost 0 bases, and 10 bases lay between the germline ends. This CDR3 region has 15 residues. Germline V lookup: CDR1 DFQATT, CDR2 SNEGSKA (reference sequence).

The chain combines TRBV27 with TRBJ2-1; D uncertain. The CDR3 spans 14 residues. Deletions cut 2 bases from V and 8 bases from J, with 13 bases between. CDR1 is MNHEY and CDR2 is SMNVEV in the germline V gene (reference sequence). The CDR3 is CASSLDWGRDEQFF. CDR3 nucleotide sequence: TGTGCCAGCAGTTTAGATTGGGGAAGGGATGAGCAGTTCTTC.